The clone carrying this TCR beta chain showed up just a few times. Its antigen remains unidentified. The CDR3 contains 16 residues. V lost 5 bases to trimming and J lost 2 bases, with 17 bases between them. Looked up from germline, CDR1 is MDHEN and CDR2 is SYDVKM. Every isolated RNA sample was fully reverse transcribed, so sequencing captured expressed TCRB transcripts. Assay: immunoSEQ multiplex PCR; the TCRdb copy retains only in-frame clones and omits some. The data contain 500,000 to 650,000 clones, roughly 12% of them singletons. This specimen comes from a study of beta chain features in type 1 diabetes. Study results and caveats: Significant though moderate, a shortening of TCRB CDR3s appeared in all four CD4+ subsets of Type 1 diabetes patients.

This receptor was obtained from a young man with type 1 diabetes. The chain recombines TRBV28 with TRBJ2-3; unclear D gene. The sequenced sample was naive CD4+ T cells from blood. CDR3 in amino acids: CASSPLSGRYTDTQYF. The CDR3 coding sequence is TGTGCCAGCAGTCCTCTCTCCGGACGGTACACAGATACGCAGTATTTT.